This entry lists 30 T cell receptor beta chains sequenced from one sample in a study of cytomegalovirus exposure and HLA in healthy donors (dated by TCRdb to 2016 to 2017). The library was prepared using the immunoSEQ multiplex PCR assay. For the multiplex PCR, a mixture combining 60 forward primers for TCR Vbeta segments and 13 reverse primers for TCR Jbeta segments was used. TCRdb re-hosts the immuneACCESS table, in-frame sequences only. Its copies lack some clones; in the studies checked, an unresolved V gene accounts for under half of them, and the cause for the rest is not known. Across this sample there are around 120,000 clones, with approximately 80% seen only once. The top ten hold roughly 12% of the sample. Sequencing was done on a sample of PBMCs. Receptors originate from a male donor in good health and CMV-seropositive.

This chain links TRBV9 with TRBJ2-2; maybe TRBD2 (5 bases). Trimming removed 2 bases from V and 2 bases from J, with 10 bases in between. Looked up from germline, CDR1 is SGDLS and CDR2 is YYNGEE. The CDR3 is 15 amino acids. The CDR3 nucleotides read TGTGCCAGCAGCGTCGCGGGCAGTAACACCGGGGAGCTGTTTTTT. This translates into CASSVAGSNTGELFF.

J is TRBJ2-7 and V is TRBV6-5; possible D gene TRBD2, 5 bases. The V end lost 6 bases, the J end lost 6 bases, and 9 bases lay between the germline ends. The CDR3 runs 11 residues. The germline V gene encodes CDR1 MNHEY and CDR2 SVGAGI. The CDR3: CASSRRGEQYF. Written as DNA, the CDR3 is TGTGCCAGCAGCCGCCGGGGCGAGCAGTACTTC.

J is TRBJ1-4 and V is TRBV25-1; D not resolved. The germline V and J ends were trimmed by 10 bases and 10 bases, with 22 bases remaining between them. From germline, CDR1 is MGHDK and CDR2 SYGVNS. The CDR3 loop spans 14 amino acids. The CDR3 protein is CATSAGSHRGKLFF. The CDR3 bases are TGTGCCACCAGCGCGGGGTCCCACCGCGGAAAACTGTTTTTT.

The V call is TRBV28, the J call TRBJ1-4, with 7 bases aligning to TRBD1. CDR1 and CDR2 (germline): MDHEN, SYDVKM. The CDR3 spans 16 residues. Germline trimming cut 6 bases from V and 7 bases from J; bases unmatched to any gene: 14. In nucleotides, the CDR3 is TGTGCCAGCAGCCTGACAGGGCGGGCAGTAGGTGAAAAACTGTTTTTT. It is translated as CASSLTGRAVGEKLFF. The complete variable domain, with remaining parts taken from reference TRBV28 and TRBJ1-4, reads DVKVTQSSRYLVKRTGEKVFLECVQDMDHENMFWYRQDPGLGLRLIYFSYDVKMKEKGDIPEGYSVSREKKERFSLILESASTNQTSMYLCASSLTGRAVGEKLFFGSGTQLSVL.

This chain connects TRBV7-6 to TRBJ1-1; D is perhaps TRBD1 (5 bases). The CDR3 has 13 residues. Germline values: CDR1 SGHVS, CDR2 FNYEAQ. V was clipped by 3 bases and J by 2 bases, with 7 bases between them. DNA for the CDR3: TGTGCCAGCAGCTTGGGGCGTAACACTGAAGCTTTCTTT. Residues: CASSLGRNTEAFF.

The rearrangement joins TRBV28 to TRBJ2-7; TRBD2 matches 10 bases. Trimming cost V 4 bases and J 3 bases; bases outside gene matches: 3. CDR3 length equals 14 residues. Germline CDR1 is MDHEN and CDR2 is SYDVKM. CDR3 DNA: TGTGCCAGCAGTTGGGCTAGCGGGAGCTACGAGCAGTACTTC. This codes for CASSWASGSYEQYF.

CDR3 nucleotides: TGCGCCAGCAGCCGCGACAGGGTTCGAACGCAGTATTTT. It encodes CASSRDRVRTQYF. The V call is TRBV5-1, the J call TRBJ2-3; 7 bases are shared with TRBD1. CDR3 length: 13 amino acids. CDR1 SGHRS and CDR2 YFSETQ come from the germline V gene. After removal of 4 bases from V and 9 bases from J, the junction contained 8 bases not matched to a gene.

The chain recombines TRBV28 with TRBJ1-3; tentative D call: TRBD1 (6 bases). With 4 bases removed from V and 0 bases from J, the gap between germline ends came to 13 bases. The germline V gene encodes CDR1 MDHEN and CDR2 SYDVKM. The CDR3 loop spans 16 amino acids. CDR3 loop: CASSWLRGYSGNTIYF. In DNA, the CDR3 is TGTGCCAGCAGTTGGCTCAGGGGTTACTCTGGAAACACCATATATTTT.

V gene TRBV7-9 combines with J gene TRBJ2-5; TRBD2 aligns across 9 bases. The CDR3 totals 19 residues. Trimming removed 2 bases from V and 5 bases from J; junction bases left unmatched: 18. Germline V gene data show CDR1 as SEHNR and CDR2 as FQNEAQ (reference sequence). The CDR3 region is CASSLWAGGPRVPRETQYF. CDR3 DNA sequence: TGTGCCAGCAGCTTATGGGCGGGAGGGCCTCGGGTGCCCCGGGAGACCCAGTACTTC.

This clone showed up just once. V usage is TRBV7-2 and J usage is TRBJ1-2, with TRBD1 matching over 9 bases. The trim removed 2 bases at V and 8 bases at J, leaving 6 bases unmatched. CDR1 is SGHTA and CDR2 is FQGNSA in the germline V gene. The CDR3 spans 14 residues. In DNA, the CDR3 is TGTGCCAGCAGCTTAACTACAGGGGGCCAGGGCTACACCTTC. This encodes CASSLTTGGQGYTF.

The rearrangement links TRBV28 to TRBJ1-5; 11 nucleotides agree with TRBD1. Per the germline V gene, CDR1 is MDHEN and CDR2 is SYDVKM. The CDR3 is made up of 15 amino acids. The V and J ends lost 4 bases and 7 bases, in that order; junction bases with no gene match: 6. CDR3 residues: CASSWLRTGGQPQHF. The DNA for the CDR3 is TGTGCCAGCAGTTGGTTGCGGACAGGGGGCCAGCCCCAGCATTTT.

V and J are TRBV11-2 and TRBJ1-3; TRBD1 might be the D (6 bases). The CDR3 is 16 residues long. The ends were cut back, 3 bases at V and 4 bases at J, with 16 bases in the middle. Germline CDR1 SGHAT, CDR2 FQNNGV. CDR3 protein: CASSFHLTGSGNTIYF. CDR3 nucleotides: TGTGCCAGCAGCTTCCACTTGACAGGCTCGGGAAACACCATATATTTT.

J is TRBJ2-4 and V is TRBV28; tentative D call: TRBD1 (6 bases). This CDR3 is 13 amino acids long. With 8 bases removed from V and 16 bases from J, the gap between germline ends came to 24 bases. Germline V gene sequence: CDR1 MDHEN, CDR2 SYDVKM. CDR3 amino acids: CASAPPNGGLPYF. CDR3 DNA: TGTGCCAGCGCCCCTCCCAATGGGGGCCTTCCATACTTC.

The V gene is TRBV27, the J gene TRBJ2-5; TRBD1 might be the D (6 bases). The CDR3 is 13 amino acids. CDR1 is MNHEY, CDR2 SMNVEV, per germline (reference sequence). Trimming removed 5 bases at V and 5 bases at J, with 12 bases between. The CDR3 region has the DNA TGTGCCAGCAGTATAACAGGGCACGAGACCCAGTACTTC. Amino acid sequence: CASSITGHETQYF.

This chain links TRBV28 with TRBJ1-1, with no clear D. CDR3 size: 12 residues. Germline lookup yields CDR1 MDHEN and CDR2 SYDVKM. V was trimmed by 3 bases and J by 6 bases, leaving 8 bases between them. CDR3 residues: CASSLIRSEAFF. CDR3 DNA: TGTGCCAGCAGTTTGATCCGGTCTGAAGCTTTCTTT.

The chain has TRBV19 and TRBJ2-1; TRBD2 matches 9 bases. Per germline, CDR1 LNHDA and CDR2 SQIVND (reference sequence). V gave up 10 bases and J gave up 4 bases; unmatched junction bases: 14. The CDR3 runs to 16 residues. The chain's CDR3 is CATQATPSGKYNEQFF. In DNA form, the CDR3 reads TGTGCCACACAGGCGACCCCTAGCGGGAAATACAATGAGCAGTTCTTC. The full variable domain, rest sourced from reference TRBV19 and TRBJ2-1, is DGGITQSPKYLFRKEGQNVTLSCEQNLNHDAMYWYRQDPGQGLRLIYYSQIVNDFQKGDIAEGYSVSREKKESFPLTVTSAQKNPTAFYLCATQATPSGKYNEQFFGPGTRLTVL.

The chain is built from TRBV11-2 and TRBJ2-1; the D is unclear. Per the germline V gene, CDR1 is SGHAT and CDR2 is FQNNGV. This CDR3 has 16 residues. Trimming stripped 1 base from V and 2 bases from J, with 12 bases between. The CDR3 is CASSLGTYFAYNEQFF. CDR3 nucleotides: TGTGCCAGCAGCTTAGGTACCTACTTTGCCTACAATGAGCAGTTCTTC. Combining the CDR3 with reference TRBV11-2 and TRBJ2-1 gives the whole variable domain EAGVAQSPRYKIIEKRQSVAFWCNPISGHATLYWYQQILGQGPKLLIQFQNNGVVDDSQLPKDRFSAERLKGVDSTLKIQPAKLEDSAVYLCASSLGTYFAYNEQFFGPGTRLTVL.

The gene calls are TRBV19 and TRBJ2-3; TRBD1 matches at 11 bases. The ends lost 5 bases at V and 4 bases at J; junction bases unmatched: 20. Germline V lookup: CDR1 LNHDA, CDR2 SQIVND (reference sequence). The CDR3 totals 20 residues. Here the CDR3 DNA reads TGTGCCAGTAGTCCCTTTGCGATCACCGGGACAGGGGGGTTCCCAGATACGCAGTATTTT. Protein product: CASSPFAITGTGGFPDTQYF.

The chain couples TRBV11-2 to TRBJ2-7, with TRBD2 identical over 11 bases. Looked up from germline, CDR1 is SGHAT and CDR2 is FQNNGV. V shed 0 bases, J shed 2 bases, and the junction held 9 bases outside the gene matches. The CDR3 covers 18 residues. The CDR3 DNA is TGTGCCAGCAGCTTAGAAATGGGGACTAGCGGTCCTCCCTACGAGCAGTACTTC. Its protein is CASSLEMGTSGPPYEQYF.

The chain employs TRBV7-2 and TRBJ2-1; tentatively, D is TRBD2 (5 bases). Germline V lookup: CDR1 SGHTA, CDR2 FQGNSA. The CDR3 spans 13 residues. The germline V and J ends were trimmed by 3 bases and 8 bases, with 11 bases remaining between them. Here the CDR3 reads CASSFRPADEQFF. The CDR3 nucleotides read TGTGCCAGCAGCTTCCGCCCAGCGGATGAGCAGTTCTTC.

This chain connects TRBV28 to TRBJ2-5; D may be TRBD1 (5 bases). Per the germline V gene, CDR1 is MDHEN and CDR2 is SYDVKM. Trimming stripped 6 bases from V and 1 base from J, with 12 bases between. This CDR3 has 14 amino acids. The CDR3 region has the DNA TGTGCCAGCAGCAGTGACAGCCTCCAAGAGACCCAGTACTTC. This codes for CASSSDSLQETQYF.

The chain combines TRBV30 with TRBJ2-3, with TRBD2 matching over 8 bases. CDR3 size: 16 residues. Germline-derived CDR1 and CDR2 are GTSNPN and SVGIG (reference sequence). V lost 1 base, J lost 7 bases, and 13 bases stayed unmatched. The CDR3: CAWSGDGAGGLNTQYF. The DNA of the CDR3 is TGTGCCTGGAGTGGGGACGGGGCGGGAGGTTTAAATACGCAGTATTTT. Full variable domain (outside the CDR3, taken from reference TRBV30 and TRBJ2-3): SQTIHQWPATLVQPVGSPLSLECTVEGTSNPNLYWYRQAAGRGLQLLFYSVGIGQISSEVPQNLSASRPQDRQFILSSKKLLLSDSGFYLCAWSGDGAGGLNTQYFGPGTRLTVL.

The chain is built from TRBV28 and TRBJ2-4, with D perhaps TRBD1 (6 bases). This CDR3 region has 12 residues. Trimming cost V 3 bases and J 11 bases, with 11 bases left between them. Germline V CDR1 and CDR2: MDHEN, SYDVKM. The CDR3 DNA is TGTGCCAGCAGTTTTGGGGGCACGCTTCAGTACTTC. This translates into CASSFGGTLQYF.

This chain links TRBV28 with TRBJ2-4; 8 nucleotides align to TRBD1. Germline CDR1 is MDHEN and CDR2 is SYDVKM. The V gene end was trimmed by 2 bases and the J gene end by 8 bases; junction bases not matched to a gene: 17. The CDR3 totals 18 residues. The CDR3 bases are TGTGCCAGCAGTTTAGCTTCAGGGCAGGGGGCTCCAAAATACATTCAGTACTTC. Translated: CASSLASGQGAPKYIQYF.

The chain joins TRBV6-5 to TRBJ2-7; maybe TRBD1 (6 bases). V was cut by 6 bases and J by 2 bases, with 11 bases left in between. The length of the CDR3 is 13 residues. The germline V gene encodes CDR1 MNHEY and CDR2 SVGAGI. DNA of the CDR3: TGTGCCAGCAGAGGGGGACACCCCTACGAGCAGTACTTC. Protein sequence: CASRGGHPYEQYF.

This rearrangement joins TRBV28 to TRBJ2-5; D is unclear. The DNA end is more similar to TRBJ2-7, so the J call may be wrong. CDR3 size: 14 residues. CDR1 is MDHEN, CDR2 SYDVKM, per germline. Here the CDR3 DNA reads TGTGCCTCTCGAAAGGCAGGTCCTACGTACGAGCAGTACTTC. Its translation is CASRKAGPTYEQYF.

The rearrangement uses TRBV6-6 and TRBJ2-5, with 11 bases that match TRBD2. V was clipped by 5 bases and J by 1 base; unmatched bases: 6. The CDR3 is 16 amino acids. Germline loops: CDR1 MNHNY, CDR2 SVGAGI (reference sequence). CDR3 DNA: TGTGCCAGCAGTCCTCGACTAGCGGGGTCCCAAGAGACCCAGTACTTC. This codes for CASSPRLAGSQETQYF.

V usage is TRBV11-3 and J usage is TRBJ2-3; no clear D. Trimming took off 1 base at V and 4 bases at J, with 9 bases between the two ends. This CDR3 region has 14 residues. Germline CDR1 and CDR2: SGHNT and YENEEA. CDR3 sequence reads: CASSLGLDADTQYF. In DNA, the CDR3 is TGTGCCAGCAGCTTAGGCCTAGACGCAGATACGCAGTATTTT.

This sequence joins TRBV5-1 and TRBJ2-1, with D perhaps TRBD2 (5 bases). The CDR3 is made up of 13 amino acids. Germline values: CDR1 SGHRS, CDR2 YFSETQ. V was shortened by 0 bases and J by 9 bases, with 10 bases between the two germline ends. CDR3 sequence (DNA): TGCGCCAGCAGCTTGGATCTAGCAAGTGAGCAGTTCTTC. The encoded protein is CASSLDLASEQFF.

The chain employs TRBV7-2 and TRBJ2-1, with 13 nucleotides matching TRBD2. The CDR3 runs to 16 residues. Germline V gene data show CDR1 as SGHTA and CDR2 as FQGNSA. V lost 5 bases and J lost 7; bases outside the gene matches: 8. CDR3 sequence (DNA): TGTGCCAGCAGCGTACTAGCGGGAGGGCCTGAGAATGAGCAGTTCTTC. Amino acids: CASSVLAGGPENEQFF. Together with reference TRBV7-2 and TRBJ2-1, the CDR3 gives the full variable domain: GAGVSQSPSNKVTEKGKDVELRCDPISGHTALYWYRQSLGQGLEFLIYFQGNSAPDKSGLPSDRFSAERTGGSVSTLTIQRTQQEDSAVYLCASSVLAGGPENEQFFGPGTRLTVL.